This is a list of T cell receptor beta chains from one sample in a study of beta chain features in type 1 diabetes. Profiled with immunoSEQ multiplex PCR; TCRdb holds only in-frame clones, not every one. The sample lists about 700,000 clones, around 15% occurring once. Sequencing input: naive CD4+ T cells from blood. These receptors originate from a young man with type 1 diabetes. Both conserved end residues are part of each CDR3. The order of the fields is D gene, J gene, clone size, V gene, CDR3 protein, CDR3 DNA. The D gene is left open where the match is weak. A clone size is listed for some rows: how often the clone was seen (once, few, many), or a class if it is expanded.

d_gene: -; j_gene: TRBJ1-6; abundance: few; v_gene: TRBV27; CDR3aa: CASSLGSGVNSPLHF; CDR3nt: TGTGCCAGCAGTTTAGGCTCAGGGGTGAATTCACCCCTCCACTTT
d_gene: -; j_gene: TRBJ2-3; abundance: -; v_gene: TRBV6-5; CDR3aa: CASGLGAVTDTQYF; CDR3nt: TGTGCCAGCGGGCTGGGGGCCGTTACAGATACGCAGTATTTT
d_gene: TRBD2; j_gene: TRBJ2-5; abundance: -; v_gene: TRBV5-1; CDR3aa: CASSFRLAGEETQYF; CDR3nt: TGCGCCAGCAGCTTTCGACTAGCGGGCGAAGAGACCCAGTACTTC
d_gene: -; j_gene: TRBJ2-1; abundance: few; v_gene: TRBV6-5; CDR3aa: CASSRKLGEQFF; CDR3nt: TGTGCCAGCAGTCGCAAACTTGGCGAGCAGTTCTTC
d_gene: -; j_gene: TRBJ2-7; abundance: -; v_gene: TRBV10-3; CDR3aa: CAISEGVLPGEQYF; CDR3nt: TGTGCCATCAGTGAGGGGGTTCTCCCGGGGGAGCAGTACTTC
d_gene: TRBD1; j_gene: TRBJ1-3; abundance: -; v_gene: TRBV10-2; CDR3aa: CASSLTGQSSGNTIYF; CDR3nt: TGCGCCAGCAGTTTAACGGGACAGAGCTCTGGAAACACCATATATTTT
d_gene: TRBD1; j_gene: TRBJ1-4; abundance: -; v_gene: TRBV30; CDR3aa: CAWDRDSEKLFF; CDR3nt: TGTGCCTGGGACAGGGACAGTGAAAAACTGTTTTTT
d_gene: -; j_gene: TRBJ2-7; abundance: few; v_gene: TRBV2; CDR3aa: CASSDDIYEQYF; CDR3nt: TGTGCCAGCAGTGACGACATATACGAGCAGTACTTC
d_gene: -; j_gene: TRBJ2-5; abundance: -; v_gene: TRBV18; CDR3aa: CASSPVEETQYF; CDR3nt: TGTGCCAGCTCACCAGTCGAGGAGACCCAGTACTTC
d_gene: -; j_gene: TRBJ2-1; abundance: -; v_gene: TRBV7-9; CDR3aa: CASSPGGGAFYNEQFF; CDR3nt: TGTGCCAGCAGCCCCGGCGGCGGGGCGTTCTACAATGAGCAGTTCTTC
d_gene: -; j_gene: TRBJ2-5; abundance: -; v_gene: TRBV5-4; CDR3aa: CASSLSGSQETQYF; CDR3nt: TGTGCCAGCAGCTTGTCCGGCTCCCAAGAGACCCAGTACTTC
d_gene: TRBD2; j_gene: TRBJ2-1; abundance: few; v_gene: TRBV30; CDR3aa: CAWRAPGGGYNEQFF; CDR3nt: TGTGCCTGGAGGGCGCCCGGCGGGGGGTACAATGAGCAGTTCTTC
d_gene: TRBD1; j_gene: TRBJ2-7; abundance: -; v_gene: TRBV6-1; CDR3aa: CASSTDRGRSYEQYF; CDR3nt: TGTGCCAGCAGTACCGACAGGGGGAGATCCTACGAGCAGTACTTC
d_gene: -; j_gene: TRBJ1-1; abundance: once; v_gene: TRBV13; CDR3aa: CASSLVRGTEAFF; CDR3nt: TGTGCCAGCAGCTTAGTGAGGGGCACTGAAGCTTTCTTT
d_gene: -; j_gene: TRBJ2-7; abundance: few; v_gene: TRBV7-9; CDR3aa: CASSPGPDEQYF; CDR3nt: TGTGCCAGCAGCCCCGGGCCTGACGAGCAGTACTTC
d_gene: -; j_gene: TRBJ1-5; abundance: -; v_gene: TRBV28; CDR3aa: CASSWEDQPQHF; CDR3nt: TGTGCCAGCAGTTGGGAGGATCAGCCCCAGCATTTT
d_gene: -; j_gene: TRBJ2-2; abundance: -; v_gene: TRBV30; CDR3aa: CAWTAGSTGELFF; CDR3nt: TGTGCCTGGACTGCAGGGTCCACCGGGGAGCTGTTTTTT
d_gene: TRBD1; j_gene: TRBJ1-5; abundance: few; v_gene: TRBV30; CDR3aa: CAWSRQGDQPQHF; CDR3nt: TGTGCCTGGAGTAGACAGGGGGATCAGCCCCAGCATTTT
d_gene: TRBD1; j_gene: TRBJ1-2; abundance: -; v_gene: TRBV28; CDR3aa: CASSLSGQGIYGYTF; CDR3nt: TGTGCCAGCAGTTTAAGTGGACAGGGAATATATGGCTACACCTTC